The source of this T cell receptor (beta chain) is a study of blood T cell repertoires in COVID-19. The wider study: The origin of the acute and convalescent COVID-19 samples was the United States, Italy and Spain. T cells, B-cell-depleted T cells, or PBMCs provided the cDNA or gDNA that served as material.

After removal of 3 bases from V and 0 bases from J, the junction contained 8 bases not matched to a gene. The CDR3 runs 17 residues. Germline V gene sequence: CDR1 WSHSY, CDR2 SAAADI. Authors' methods: Reference gene primer amplification in the assay estimated nucleated cell counts. Using immunoSEQ multiplex PCR, the repertoire was profiled, and TCRdb retains in-frame clones only, with some absent. The DNA gave D and trimming, while V, J and clone size come from that table. Here the sample spans 350,000 to 450,000 clones, approximately 86% being singletons. The gene calls are TRBV10-2 and TRBJ2-1; 7 bases are shared with TRBD1. Sequenced input: peripheral blood. This sequence was found in a woman in her fifties or sixties with COVID-19, enrolled during active disease. The CDR3, as DNA: TGCGCCAGCAGTGAATCGGCCGGGACAGTCTCCTACAATGAGCAGTTCTTC. Encoded protein: CASSESAGTVSYNEQFF.